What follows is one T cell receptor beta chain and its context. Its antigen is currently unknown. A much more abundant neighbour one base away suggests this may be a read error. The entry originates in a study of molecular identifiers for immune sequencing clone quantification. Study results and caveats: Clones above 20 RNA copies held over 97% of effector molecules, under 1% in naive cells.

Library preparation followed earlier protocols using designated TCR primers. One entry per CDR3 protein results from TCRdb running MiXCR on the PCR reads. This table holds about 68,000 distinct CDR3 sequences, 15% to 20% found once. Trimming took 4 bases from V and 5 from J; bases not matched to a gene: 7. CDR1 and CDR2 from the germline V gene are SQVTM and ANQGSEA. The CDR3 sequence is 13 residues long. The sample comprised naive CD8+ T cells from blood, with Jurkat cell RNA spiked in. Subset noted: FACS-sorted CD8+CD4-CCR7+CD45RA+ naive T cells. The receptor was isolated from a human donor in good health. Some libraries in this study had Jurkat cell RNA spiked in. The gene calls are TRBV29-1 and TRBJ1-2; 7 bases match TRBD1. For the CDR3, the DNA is TGCAGCGTTGGGGCAGGGGGAACATATGGCTACACCTTC. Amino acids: CSVGAGGTYGYTF.